This T cell receptor beta chain was identified in a study of shared clonotypes between healthy human individuals (TCRdb year 2020). General notes on the study: The cohort comprised a couple of women and three men aged 18 to 49 years. For each donor, CD4 naive and CD4 memory were each given three plates, CD8 naive was given two plates, and CD8 memory was given one plate. To increase sequencing depth and limit assay-specific biases, different laboratories used diverse techniques to prepare libraries and sequence TCR repertoires. Between about 0.9 and 10 billion PBMCs per donor were obtained by leukapheresis. To estimate repertoire size and how much clonotype sharing occurs between individuals, the study deeply sequenced the blood TCR repertoires of five healthy adults. Study-level results and caveats: The small number of donors limited the genetic and exposure-history diversity represented. When a few donors were compared, the shared fraction of clonotypes was approximately 5% for naive CD4, about 4% for naive CD8, about 2.5% for memory CD4, and 0.4% for memory CD8. Incomplete sequencing was indicated by rarefaction of sorted-subset datasets, despite the large sequencing depth. Sampling was restricted to blood, and TCR repertoires in tissues likely differ from the TCR repertoires found in blood. Pairwise subsampling led to the expectation that sequencing depth would affect the degree of clonotype sharing among donors. Higher generation probabilities were observed for clonotypes shared by all four sorted-subset donors than for non-shared clonotypes. Naive subsets generally had larger estimated clonotype richness than memory subsets did.

The donors were healthy, HIV-negative adults with no recently reported acute infections or vaccinations. Only Caucasian adults living in Nashville, Tennessee, USA were represented among the donors. CD4+ T cells were enriched by magnetic negative selection, after which naive cells were positively selected on CD45RA and the negative fraction was taken as the memory subset. Blood was collected by leukapheresis, and PBMCs were isolated by Ficoll-Histopaque density gradient centrifugation and then cryopreserved in liquid nitrogen vapor phase. Analytical flow cytometry was used to check the purity and quantity of every magnetically sorted T cell population. Genomic DNA was isolated from each sorted fraction and quantified by UV absorbance on a Nanodrop 2000c. Using the deep immunoSEQ assay, TCR CDR3 regions were amplified from genomic DNA by multiplex PCR. For each cell subset, the extracted genomic DNA was distributed evenly across all wells of several immunoSEQ 96-well plates, and each plate served as one replicate. Each replicate PCR for sorted subsets received about 0.2 ug genomic DNA, equal to some 32,000 T cell genomes. Purified libraries were quantified with a Qubit 3.0 fluorometer, sized on a Bioanalyzer 2100, and re-quantified with the KAPA Library Quantification kit. Every immunoSEQ 96-well plate was sequenced on a dedicated single-read 150-cycle Illumina NextSeq 550 flow cell. As for how the authors treated the data: The immunoSEQ output contained only junctional sequences without quality scores, so filtering could not match that applied to full-length reads. Sequences were annotated with PyIR, a Python wrapper for IgBLAST v1.9, using IMGT germline references to assign V/J genes and CDR3. Any read was removed if the V/J assignment was weak (E-value above 1e-6), the CDR3 was missing, or the read contained stop codons, out-of-frame junctions, or ambiguous translated residues. V3J clonotypes were defined by identical inferred V gene, J gene, and CDR3 amino acid sequence. Percentage overlap between repertoires was computed as shared unique clonotypes divided by the size of the smaller repertoire. Richness of each repertoire was evaluated using RTK rarefaction, the Chao1 estimator, and Recon v2.1 estimates of unobserved clonotypes. Generation probabilities for all TCRbeta clonotypes obtained by the gDNA method from a handful of donors were computed using OLGA. TCRdb carries this immuneACCESS record with in-frame sequences only. Its versions omit some clonotypes, under half of them owing to an unresolved V gene in the studies checked, with the rest unexplained. The DNA was the basis for D and trimming; V, J and clone size are from that table. Here the sample has about 2 million clones; 85% to 95% occur a single time. The ten largest account for approximately 0.13% of the sample.

V sheds 8 bases and J sheds 1 base, leaving 12 bases between their ends. From cysteine to phenylalanine, the CDR3 is 14 amino acids long. Of the read, only the CDR3 DNA is kept; its 42 bases are in frame from base 1. CDR1 and CDR2 (SGHAT, FQNNGV) derive from the germline V gene. As concerns this clone: There is no known antigen for this receptor. Per-base qualities were not stored, and no clone one base away is much larger.

The clonotype originates from a man aged 18 to 29 in good health. Here the chain combines TRBV11-2 and TRBJ2-4; the D gene cannot be named for sure. The specimen sequenced was naive CD4+ T cells sorted from blood. According to the study, the label for this sample's cell subset or site signals: CD45RA+ positively selected. The nucleotides read TGTGCCAGCGAATCATCCGGGGCCAAAAACATTCAGTACTTC. It encodes CASESSGAKNIQYF.